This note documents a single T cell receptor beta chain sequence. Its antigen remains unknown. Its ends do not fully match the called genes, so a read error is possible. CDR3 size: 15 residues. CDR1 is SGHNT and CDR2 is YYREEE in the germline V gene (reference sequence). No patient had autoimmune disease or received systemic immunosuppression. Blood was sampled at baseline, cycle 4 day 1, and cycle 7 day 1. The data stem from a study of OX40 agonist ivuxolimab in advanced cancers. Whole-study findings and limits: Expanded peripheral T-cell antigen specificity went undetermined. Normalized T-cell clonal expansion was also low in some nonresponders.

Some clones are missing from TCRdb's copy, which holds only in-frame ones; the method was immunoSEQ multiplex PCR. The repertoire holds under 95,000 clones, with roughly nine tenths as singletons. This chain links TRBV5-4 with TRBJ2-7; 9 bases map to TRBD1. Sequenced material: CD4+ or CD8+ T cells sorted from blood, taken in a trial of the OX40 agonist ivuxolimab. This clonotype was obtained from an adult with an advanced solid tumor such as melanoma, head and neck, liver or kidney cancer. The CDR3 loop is CVSRPGQGSSYEQYF. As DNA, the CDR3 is TGTGTCAGCAGACCCGGACAGGGGAGCTCCTACGAGCAGTACTTC.